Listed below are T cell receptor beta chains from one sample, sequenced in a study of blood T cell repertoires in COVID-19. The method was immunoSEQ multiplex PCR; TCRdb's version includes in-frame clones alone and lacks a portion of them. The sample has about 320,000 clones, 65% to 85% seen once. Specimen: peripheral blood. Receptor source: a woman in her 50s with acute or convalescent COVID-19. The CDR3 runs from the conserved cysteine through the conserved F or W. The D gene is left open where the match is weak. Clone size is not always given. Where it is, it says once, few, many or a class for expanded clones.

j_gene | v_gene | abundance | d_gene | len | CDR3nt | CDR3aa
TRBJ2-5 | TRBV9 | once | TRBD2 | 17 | TGTGCCAGCAGCGTAGAGGGAGGACTAGCGGGGGTAGAGACCCAGTACTTC | CASSVEGGLAGVETQYF
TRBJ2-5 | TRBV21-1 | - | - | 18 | TGTGCCAGCAGCAAAGATAAGGTGACAGGGGGTTACCAAGAGACCCAGTACTTC | CASSKDKVTGGYQETQYF
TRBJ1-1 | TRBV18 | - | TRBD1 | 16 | TGTGCCAGCTCACCAGGGACAGGGGGCTTAGTCACTGAAGCTTTCTTT | CASSPGTGGLVTEAFF
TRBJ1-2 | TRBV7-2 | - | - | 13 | TGTGCCAGCAGCCCCCAGTCCTCTGATGGCTACACCTTC | CASSPQSSDGYTF
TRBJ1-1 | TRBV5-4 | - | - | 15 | TGTGCCAGCAGCTCCGGGGGGGGGTATGACACTGAAGCTTTCTTT | CASSSGGGYDTEAFF
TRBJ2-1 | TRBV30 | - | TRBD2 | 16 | TGTGCCTGGAGCCCCATAGGACTAGCGGGAGGGCGGGGGCAGTTCTTC | CAWSPIGLAGGRGQFF
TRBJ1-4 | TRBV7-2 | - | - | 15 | TGTGCCAGCAGCTTCTCAGGATCAACTAATGAAAAACTGTTTTTT | CASSFSGSTNEKLFF
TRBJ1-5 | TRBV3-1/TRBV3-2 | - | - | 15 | TGTGCCAGCAGCCCAGGGCTTTATAGCAATCAGCCCCAGCATTTT | CASSPGLYSNQPQHF
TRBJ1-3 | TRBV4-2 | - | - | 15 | TGTGCCAGCAGCCAAGATCAGGAGGTGGGAAACACCATATATTTT | CASSQDQEVGNTIYF
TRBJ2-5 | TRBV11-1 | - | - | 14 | TGTGCCAGCAGCTTAGGCGTGGGGGCAGAGACCCAGTACTTC | CASSLGVGAETQYF
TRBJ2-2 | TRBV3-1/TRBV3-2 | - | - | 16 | TGTGCCAGCAGCCAAAAACGGGGGAGGTACACCGGGGAGCTGTTTTTT | CASSQKRGRYTGELFF
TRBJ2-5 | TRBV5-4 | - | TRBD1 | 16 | TGTGCCAGCAGCTTGGCTGGTCACAGGGGGTCAGAGACCCAGTACTTC | CASSLAGHRGSETQYF
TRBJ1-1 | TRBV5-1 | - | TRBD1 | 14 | TGCGCCAGCAGCCTCACAGGGGGGGCGACTGAAGCTTTCTTT | CASSLTGGATEAFF